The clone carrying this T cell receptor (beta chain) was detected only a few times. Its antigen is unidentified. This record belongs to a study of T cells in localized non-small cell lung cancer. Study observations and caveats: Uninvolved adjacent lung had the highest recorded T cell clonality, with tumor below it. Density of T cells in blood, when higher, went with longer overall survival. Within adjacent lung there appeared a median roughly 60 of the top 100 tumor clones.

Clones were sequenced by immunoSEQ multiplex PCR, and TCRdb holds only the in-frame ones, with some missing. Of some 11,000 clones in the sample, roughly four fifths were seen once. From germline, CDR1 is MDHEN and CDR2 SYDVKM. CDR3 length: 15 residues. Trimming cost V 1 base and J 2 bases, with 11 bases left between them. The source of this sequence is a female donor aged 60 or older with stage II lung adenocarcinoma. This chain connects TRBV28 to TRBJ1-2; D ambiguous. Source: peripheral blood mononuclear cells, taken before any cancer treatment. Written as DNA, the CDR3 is TGTGCCAGCAGTTTATTTGTGGTTCCGAACTATGGCTACACCTTC. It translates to CASSLFVVPNYGYTF.